The present entry profiles one T cell receptor beta chain with its context. Germline V gives CDR1 SGHRS, CDR2 YFSETQ. This CDR3 region has 16 residues. These data come from a study of T cells expressing NK-cell markers. From the 5' RACE reads, TCRdb lists one entry per CDR3 protein and no DNA. The sample table includes about 180,000 distinct CDR3 sequences. The sequence came from a woman between 18 and 75 years old in good health. Sequencing was performed on blood T cells: a sorted CD56 or NKG2C T cell subset, CD4+ or CD8+ T cells, or bulk PBMC T cells (not recorded which). J is TRBJ1-4 and V is TRBV5-1; TCRdb names TRBD1, which stays unverified in the absence of DNA. Here the CDR3 reads CASSLMSGATNEKLFF.